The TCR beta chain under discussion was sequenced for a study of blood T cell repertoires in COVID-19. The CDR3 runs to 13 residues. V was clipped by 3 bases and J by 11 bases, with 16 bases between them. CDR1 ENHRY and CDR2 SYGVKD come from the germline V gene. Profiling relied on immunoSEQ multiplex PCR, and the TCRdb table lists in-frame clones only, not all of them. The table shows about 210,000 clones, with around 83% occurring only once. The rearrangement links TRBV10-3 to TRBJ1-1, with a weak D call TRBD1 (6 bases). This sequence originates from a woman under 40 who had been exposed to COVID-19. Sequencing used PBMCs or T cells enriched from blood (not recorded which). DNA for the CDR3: TGTGCCATCAGTGAATCGCGGGGGGCAAGGGCTTTCTTT. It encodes CAISESRGARAFF.